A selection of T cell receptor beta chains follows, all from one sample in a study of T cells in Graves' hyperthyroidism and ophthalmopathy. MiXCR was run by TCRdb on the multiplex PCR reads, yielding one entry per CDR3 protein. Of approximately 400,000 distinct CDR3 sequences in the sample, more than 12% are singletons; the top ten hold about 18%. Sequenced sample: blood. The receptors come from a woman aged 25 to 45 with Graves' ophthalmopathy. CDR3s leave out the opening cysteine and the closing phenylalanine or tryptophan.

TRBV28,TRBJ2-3,ASIYDSPSTDTQY
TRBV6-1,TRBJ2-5,ASSYGPRQETQY
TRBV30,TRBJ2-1,AWRSGGGTKNEQF
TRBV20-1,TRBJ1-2,SARDHGRVYGYT
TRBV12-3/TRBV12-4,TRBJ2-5,ASISGQGEKY
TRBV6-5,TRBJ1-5,ASSSGSGNQPQH
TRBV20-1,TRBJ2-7,SAETGQGSYEQY
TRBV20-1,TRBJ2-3,SARDRTPYSTDTQY
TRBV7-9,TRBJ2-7,ASSHPTGSMSYEQY
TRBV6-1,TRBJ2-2,ASSSPGQGGSGELF
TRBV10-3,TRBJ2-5,AISAGLETQY
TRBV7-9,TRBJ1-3,ASSARLRTDGNTIY
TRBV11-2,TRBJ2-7,ASSLVYEQY
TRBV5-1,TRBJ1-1,ASSLAHAGRKTEAF
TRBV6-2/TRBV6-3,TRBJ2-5,ASSYSFGETQY
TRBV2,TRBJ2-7,ASTGSSYEQY